Described below is a single T cell receptor beta chain sequence and its context. Its antigen is undetermined. The CDR3 length is 18 residues. The sample comes from a study of OX40 agonist ivuxolimab in advanced cancers. Whole-study findings and limits: Low clonal expansion, among the lowest seen, marked partial responders at 0.1-3.0 mg/kg. What antigens the expanded peripheral T cells recognized was never established.

TCRdb's table, derived via immunoSEQ multiplex PCR, lists solely in-frame clones and lacks some. The table shows about 55,000 clones, with roughly nine tenths occurring only once. This TCR came from an adult with an advanced solid tumor such as melanoma, head and neck, liver or kidney cancer. Sequenced material: CD4+ or CD8+ T cells sorted from blood, taken in a trial of the OX40 agonist ivuxolimab. The V gene is TRBV12-2, the J gene TRBJ1-4; the D call in the table, TRBD1, was not verified against the DNA. TRBV12-2 is a listed pseudogene. The CDR3 coding sequence is TGTGCAAGTCGCTCGACACAGGGGGCGTGCCATGGGAGAGAAAAACTGTTTTTT. As protein: CASRSTQGACHGREKLFF.